Given below is one TCR beta chain in context. The antigen is not known. CD4+ T cells that had been cultured provided DNA sequenced with the Oncomine TCR Beta short-read assay. TCRdb re-analysed the PCR reads in MiXCR, keeping a single row per CDR3 protein. Of tens of thousands of distinct CDR3 sequences in the sample, about 33% were seen once. This entry is derived from a study of vaccination and CD4 T cells after COVID-19. The CDR3 is made up of 17 amino acids. V was clipped by 8 bases and J by 5 bases, with 26 bases between them. In germline, CDR1 is SNHLY, CDR2 FYNNEI. Treatment of the sample: approximately nine-day PBMC culture with coronavirus spike peptide pools or control peptides (ViraFEST assay). Following expansion of antigen-specific T cells with peptide pools, ViraFEST then sequenced TCRs.

This chain joins TRBV2 and TRBJ2-3, with D possibly TRBD2 on 6 matching bases. Specimen: cultured CD4+ T cells from blood. This clonotype was obtained from a human donor with COVID-19. CDR3: CASQHPEPLAGKDTQYF. CDR3 in DNA: TGTGCCAGCCAGCACCCCGAACCACTAGCCGGGAAAGATACGCAGTATTTT.